This T cell receptor beta chain was observed in a study of cytomegalovirus exposure and HLA in healthy donors. Germline V gene sequence: CDR1 SGHNT, CDR2 YYREEE (reference sequence). The CDR3 length is 13 residues. J lost 7 bases, V lost 4 bases, and 5 bases had no gene match. With regard to this clone: What it binds is unknown.

Study findings and constraints: Reported performance of the classifier showed diagnosis of cytomegalovirus status with high specificity and sensitivity. As confirmed in vitro, three CMV-associated chains were specific for CMV antigens. Owing to their indistinguishability, certain V segments, notably TRBV6-2 and TRBV6-3, were excluded.

Researchers ran the PCR with 60 Vbeta and 13 Jbeta primers. Sequencing used immunoSEQ multiplex PCR; TCRdb keeps in-frame clones, though not all of them. The sample consists of some 170,000 clones, around 80% of them appearing once. This TCR derives from a middle-aged man in good health and CMV-seronegative. Sequencing was done on a sample of PBMCs. This chain links TRBV5-4 with TRBJ1-5; 7 positions agree with TRBD1. CDR3 protein: CASSPGGGQPQHF. The CDR3, as DNA: TGTGCCAGCAGCCCCGGAGGGGGCCAGCCCCAGCATTTT.